This TCR beta chain originates from a study of T cells in Graves' hyperthyroidism and ophthalmopathy. Patients between 18 and 65 years old had hyperthyroidism, newly diagnosed and lasting under 2 months. PBMCs were obtained from 10 ml fresh peripheral blood. TCR beta CDR3 regions were amplified from RNA. The TCR CDR3 was amplified in a first-round RT-PCR using the HTBI primer set. TCRdb passed the multiplex PCR reads through MiXCR, listing each CDR3 protein once. The sample holds 95,000 to 100,000 distinct CDR3 sequences, roughly 56% seen once. This clonotype was sampled from a woman in her thirties or forties with Graves' hyperthyroidism. Sequenced sample: blood.

The CDR3 spells CASSSGTGEAFF. The CDR3 bases are TGTGCCAGCAGTTCCGGGACGGGTGAAGCTTTCTTT. This chain connects TRBV12-3 or TRBV12-4 to TRBJ1-1; tentatively, D is TRBD1 (5 bases). V lost 4 bases to trimming and J lost 7 bases, with 10 bases between them. The length of the CDR3 is 12 residues.